This T cell receptor (beta chain) stems from a study of shared T cell receptors in the human thymus. V lost 6 bases, J lost 10 bases, and 9 bases stayed unmatched. CDR1 MNHNY and CDR2 SVGAGI come from the germline V gene (reference sequence). This CDR3 has 15 amino acids. The protocol was immunoSEQ multiplex PCR, while the TCRdb copy is restricted to in-frame clones and leaves out a portion. Of hundreds of thousands of clones detected, more than 75% appear once; the ten largest clones hold roughly 0.0086%. These same records also appear under a second study, on human thymus T cells. From that second work: The study used thymus tissue resected during corrective heart surgery. There appeared to be biased usage of V and J genes in thymic and blood repertoires. Unrelated individuals had highly overlapping thymic repertoires, as reported in related research.

The sample taken for sequencing was thymocytes. This clonotype was obtained from a boy in the first two years of life with a congenital heart defect. The chain combines TRBV6-6 with TRBJ2-1; TRBD2 agrees at 13 bases. In DNA form, the CDR3 reads TGTGCCAGCAGACCACTAGCGGGAGGGCCATTCGAGCAGTTCTTC. As protein: CASRPLAGGPFEQFF.